This entry features one TCR beta chain sequence. Its antigen is undetermined. Version v3.0 of the immunoSEQ assay ran at survey level. Clones were read by immunoSEQ multiplex PCR, and TCRdb kept only the in-frame ones, dropping some. This table holds about 30,000 clones, 85% to 95% found once. This entry comes from a study of long-term antiretroviral therapy in people with HIV. Study-level background: Of all samples, the earliest predate the 2015 immediate-ART recommendation by about a decade.

General study results and limits: Every time point showed a repertoire led by clones expanded before ART. Post-ART, diversity grew, though it stayed under transplant donor control levels. HIV repertoires spanned tighter CDR3 length ranges than controls did.

From germline, CDR1 is SGHTA and CDR2 FQGNSA. This CDR3 has 16 amino acids. Trimming cost V 2 bases and J 2 bases, with 14 bases left between them. This TCR was sampled from a man aged 50 or older with HIV. The sample here was unsorted PBMCs, taken 5.3 years after starting antiretroviral therapy. This chain links TRBV7-2 with TRBJ2-3; D is possibly TRBD1 or TRBD2 (5 bases each). The CDR3 here is CASSLMPGRPTDTQYF. CDR3 coding DNA: TGTGCCAGCAGCTTAATGCCGGGGCGCCCCACAGATACGCAGTATTTT.